The rows below give T cell receptor beta chains drawn from one sample of a study of vaccination and CD4 T cells after COVID-19. TCRdb reprocessed the PCR reads with MiXCR, giving one entry per CDR3 protein. The data hold 20,000 to 25,000 distinct CDR3 sequences, with 35% to 40% observed a single time. Their antigen targets remain unknown. This specimen was CD4+ T cells from blood, cultured in vitro, taken before SARS-CoV-2 vaccination. All receptors come from a human donor who had recovered from COVID-19. Each CDR3 is given with its conserved first and last residue. A D gene is named only where the DNA matches it firmly. Size values are once, few and many counts, or a class for expanded clones, and some rows have none.

TRBV6-1	medium-sized	TRBJ1-5	TRBD1	CASSESPGGTQPQHF
TRBV20-1	few	TRBJ1-5	NA	CSASSGNNQPQHF
TRBV29-1	NA	TRBJ1-1	TRBD1	CSVDDRGNTEAFF
TRBV6-2/TRBV6-3	NA	TRBJ1-1	NA	CASSKSFNRVVTEAFF
TRBV20-1	NA	TRBJ1-5	NA	CSARAETGLGQPQHF
TRBV7-9	NA	TRBJ1-2	NA	CASSRPDGYTF
TRBV27	few	TRBJ2-5	TRBD2	CASRPTSGRASETQYF
TRBV6-1	NA	TRBJ1-5	TRBD1	CASRERQGYNQPQHF
TRBV24-1	NA	TRBJ2-7	NA	CATSGGGYEQYF
TRBV11-3	NA	TRBJ2-5	TRBD2	CASSLVLAGEQETQYF
TRBV6-1	NA	TRBJ2-1	TRBD1	CASSLGDRIDEQFF